Each of the 25 T cell receptor beta chains below was sequenced from the same sample in a study of T-cell reconstitution after alpha-beta-depleted transplantation in children. Library preparation (for TCRbeta) was performed with unique molecular identifiers. MiXCR, applied by TCRdb to the PCR reads, yields one record per CDR3 protein. Found here are 150,000 to 200,000 distinct CDR3 sequences, 6% to 7% of them singletons; the top ten hold 3%. The sequenced sample was PBMCs from the stem cell graft donor, obtained from the stem cell graft. The origin of the receptors is a human donor who donated a stem cell graft to a child with Wiskott-Aldrich syndrome.

This clonotype was seen repeatedly, ten times or more. This chain joins TRBV12-3 or TRBV12-4 and TRBJ1-1, with no clear D. The CDR3 contains 15 residues. Trimming removed 4 bases from V and 4 bases from J, with 16 bases in between. The CDR3: CASSSMRGLVTEAFF. In DNA form, the CDR3 reads TGTGCCAGCAGTTCTATGAGAGGGTTGGTCACTGAAGCTTTCTTT.

This clonotype turned up a few times. In DNA, the CDR3 is TGTGCCAGCTCACAAAACCGGGCCCGGGAGCTGTTTTTT. Translation: CASSQNRARELFF. This sequence joins TRBV18 and TRBJ2-2; D not certain. V dropped 4 bases and J dropped 9 bases, with 12 bases sitting between them. The germline V gene has CDR1 KGHSH and CDR2 LQKENI. The CDR3 contains 13 residues.

In its sample, this clonotype was seen many times. V and J are TRBV29-1 and TRBJ1-2, with D possibly TRBD1 on 5 matching bases. Trimming left V 3 bases short and J 1 base short, with 18 bases between. The CDR3 has 16 residues. Germline CDR1 and CDR2: SQVTM and ANQGSEA. The CDR3 loop is CSVDLRRGGRNYGYTF. For the CDR3, the DNA is TGCAGCGTTGACCTCAGGAGGGGCGGACGTAACTATGGCTACACCTTC.

The table lists this clonotype with many counts. V and J are TRBV20-1 and TRBJ2-7; no firm D call. CDR1 DFQATT and CDR2 SNEGSKA come from the germline V gene (reference sequence). V was shortened by 0 bases and J by 1 base, with 10 bases between the two germline ends. CDR3 length: 14 amino acids. CDR3 nucleotides: TGCAGTGCTAGAGACGTCCTCCTTTCCTACGAGCAGTACTTC. Its protein is CSARDVLLSYEQYF.

This clonotype was found many times. The J gene is TRBJ2-1, the V gene TRBV9; the D gene is possibly TRBD2 (6 bases). CDR1 is SGDLS and CDR2 is YYNGEE in the germline V gene. The CDR3 loop spans 15 amino acids. V lost 4 bases and J lost 7, with 18 bases in between. CDR3 residues: CASSPGVAAINEQFF. The CDR3 coding sequence is TGTGCCAGCAGCCCCGGAGTAGCGGCTATAAATGAGCAGTTCTTC. Full variable domain (remainder filled in from reference TRBV9 and TRBJ2-1): DSGVTQTPKHLITATGQRVTLRCSPRSGDLSVYWYQQSLDQGLQFLIQYYNGEERAKGNILERFSAQQFPDLHSELNLSSLELGDSALYFCASSPGVAAINEQFFGPGTRLTVL.

In its sample, this clonotype was seen many times. The rearrangement joins TRBV11-2 to TRBJ2-1, with 11 bases matching TRBD1. V lost 4 bases and J lost 4; bases outside the gene matches: 6. CDR3 length: 16 residues. The germline gives CDR1 SGHAT, CDR2 FQNNGV. CDR3 in amino acids: CASSSRTGGYYNEQFF. Here the CDR3 DNA reads TGTGCCAGCAGCTCTCGGACAGGGGGCTATTACAATGAGCAGTTCTTC.

The chain combines TRBV29-1 with TRBJ1-4, with a possible D match to TRBD1 (6 bases). Per the germline V gene, CDR1 is SQVTM and CDR2 is ANQGSEA. V was pared by 0 bases and J by 6 bases, with 11 bases between. CDR3 length: 14 residues. Here the CDR3 reads CSVEDSAGDEKLFF. CDR3 in DNA: TGCAGCGTTGAAGATTCGGCAGGGGATGAAAAACTGTTTTTT.

This clonotype was observed a handful of times. J is TRBJ2-2 and V is TRBV25-1; 9 bases align to TRBD2. CDR3 length: 17 amino acids. Germline V CDR1 and CDR2: MGHDK, SYGVNS. The junction had 9 bases not matched to a gene; V was cut back by 6 bases and J by 1 base. CDR3 nucleotide sequence: TGTGCCAGCAGCTTTGGGGGCGGGAGGGGGAACACCGGGGAGCTGTTTTTT. This encodes CASSFGGGRGNTGELFF.

There are many counts of this clonotype. V gene TRBV6-1 combines with J gene TRBJ2-7, with D perhaps given as TRBD1 or TRBD2 (5 bases each). The V end lost 8 bases, the J end lost 1 base, and 18 bases lay between the germline ends. Germline CDR1 MNHNS, CDR2 SASEGT. The CDR3 consists of 15 residues. The CDR3 sequence is CASGGVRDRSYEQYF. In DNA form, the CDR3 reads TGTGCCAGCGGGGGAGTACGGGACCGATCCTACGAGCAGTACTTC.

This clonotype was detected many times. The rearrangement uses TRBV24-1 and TRBJ2-3, with TRBD2 matching 11 bases. Germline V gene data show CDR1 as KGHDR and CDR2 as SFDVKD. V lost 3 bases, J lost 6 bases, and 16 bases stayed unmatched. This CDR3 is built from 19 residues. The DNA of the CDR3 is TGTGCCACCAGTGATCCCTGGGGACTAGCGGTTCATAACCCCGATACGCAGTATTTT. It encodes CATSDPWGLAVHNPDTQYF.

The sample holds many counts of this clonotype. The rearrangement joins TRBV7-9 to TRBJ2-3; possibly TRBD1 for D (6 bases). The ends were cut back, 5 bases at V and 0 bases at J, with 12 bases in the middle. CDR1 and CDR2 from the germline V gene are SEHNR and FQNEAQ (reference sequence). This CDR3 contains 15 residues. CDR3 nucleotides: TGTGCCAGCAGCCTCCGGGACACCAGCACAGATACGCAGTATTTT. Its translation: CASSLRDTSTDTQYF.

This clonotype has at least ten counts. The chain joins TRBV12-3 or TRBV12-4 to TRBJ2-3, with unresolved D. The CDR3 is made up of 15 amino acids. Deletions cut 5 bases from V and 4 bases from J, with 16 bases between. The CDR3 sequence: CASSIGPFRADTQYF. The CDR3 nucleotides are TGTGCCAGCAGTATCGGGCCCTTTAGAGCAGATACGCAGTATTTT.

This clonotype was recorded at least ten times. V is TRBV6-1 and J is TRBJ2-2; D gene ambiguous. The CDR3 totals 14 residues. Trimming left V 4 bases short and J 0 bases short, with 6 bases between. Germline-derived CDR1 and CDR2 are MNHNS and SASEGT. The CDR3 sequence is CASSVVPNTGELFF. The CDR3 nucleotides are TGTGCCAGCAGTGTAGTACCGAACACCGGGGAGCTGTTTTTT.

This clonotype was recorded at least ten times. The chain carries TRBV20-1 and TRBJ2-7; D may correspond to TRBD1 or TRBD2 (5 bases each). The CDR3 is 14 amino acids. CDR1 and CDR2 (germline): DFQATT, SNEGSKA (reference sequence). V was cut by 5 bases and J by 5 bases, with 19 bases left in between. The CDR3 is CSAHRDGIMNEQYF. In DNA, the CDR3 is TGCAGTGCTCACCGGGACGGAATAATGAACGAGCAGTACTTC.

This clonotype was observed at least ten times. The rearrangement joins TRBV27 to TRBJ2-7; the D call may be TRBD1 or TRBD2 (5 bases each). The CDR3 sequence is 14 residues long. Germline values: CDR1 MNHEY, CDR2 SMNVEV (reference sequence). V was cut by 0 bases and J by 5 bases, with 11 bases left in between. This CDR3 reads CASSLSNGGNEQYF. CDR3 DNA sequence: TGTGCCAGCAGTTTATCGAATGGGGGTAACGAGCAGTACTTC.

This clonotype appeared many times. The chain employs TRBV7-8 and TRBJ1-6; 7 bases fit TRBD1. The CDR3 totals 15 residues. The V gene's germline CDR1 is SGHVS and CDR2 FQNEAQ. Trimming cost V 0 bases and J 8 bases; bases outside gene matches: 4. The CDR3 here is CASSLADRVDSPLHF. DNA of the CDR3: TGTGCCAGCAGCTTAGCCGACAGGGTAGATTCACCCCTCCACTTT.

This clonotype was seen a few times. The chain combines TRBV7-2 with TRBJ2-7, with TRBD2 as a possible D gene (6 bases). CDR1 is SGHTA, CDR2 FQGNSA, per germline. V dropped 1 base and J dropped 3 bases, with 10 bases sitting between them. The CDR3 contains 14 residues. The CDR3 bases are TGTGCCAGCAGCTTAGTTAGCGGAGACTACGAGCAGTACTTC. Its protein is CASSLVSGDYEQYF.

The table lists this clonotype with a few counts. The chain joins TRBV7-8 to TRBJ1-2; TRBD1 aligns across 10 bases. Germline CDR1 and CDR2: SGHVS and FQNEAQ. The CDR3 runs to 19 residues. The J segment lost 0 bases and the V segment lost 2 bases, leaving 12 bases of the junction unmatched. The CDR3 DNA follows: TGTGCCAGCAGCTTAAATCCTTCGCGGACAGGGGGAGCTAACTATGGCTACACCTTC. Its protein is CASSLNPSRTGGANYGYTF.

The chain has TRBV3-1 and TRBJ2-2, with no clear D. Germline CDR1 reads LGHDT; CDR2 reads YNNKEL (reference sequence). The V end lost 8 bases, the J end lost 0 bases, and 19 bases lay between the germline ends. The length of the CDR3 is 17 residues. The CDR3 DNA follows: TGTGCCAGCTCCCAAGGATTGGGGAACGCGAACACCGGGGAGCTGTTTTTT. It translates to CASSQGLGNANTGELFF. The whole variable domain, remainder taken from reference TRBV3-1 and TRBJ2-2, is DTAVSQTPKYLVTQMGNDKSIKCEQNLGHDTMYWYKQDSKKFLKIMFSYNNKELIINETVPNRFSPKSPDKAHLNLHINSLELGDSAVYFCASSQGLGNANTGELFFGEGSRLTVL.

This clonotype was observed at least ten times. The gene calls are TRBV5-1 and TRBJ2-2, with D possibly TRBD1 on 5 matching bases. Trimming left V 2 bases short and J 6 bases short, with 14 bases between. CDR1 is SGHRS, CDR2 YFSETQ, per germline. The CDR3 spans 15 residues. CDR3 nucleotide sequence: TGCGCCAGCAGCTTAGGGGCCAGTCTGCCCGGGGAGCTGTTTTTT. Translating gives CASSLGASLPGELFF.

In this sample, this clonotype turned up many times. The chain uses TRBV5-1 and TRBJ2-3; TRBD2 is a possible D gene (6 bases). CDR1 is SGHRS, CDR2 YFSETQ, per germline. V lost 4 bases and J 0 bases, leaving 9 bases between the germline ends. The CDR3 runs to 14 residues. This CDR3 is CASSPGTSTDTQYF. The CDR3, as DNA: TGCGCCAGCAGCCCCGGGACTAGCACAGATACGCAGTATTTT.

This clonotype was counted at least ten times. This sequence joins TRBV5-1 and TRBJ2-1, with D maybe TRBD1 (6 bases). The CDR3 runs 15 residues. CDR1 is SGHRS, CDR2 YFSETQ, per germline. V was shortened by 2 bases and J by 1 base, with 10 bases between the two germline ends. CDR3 sequence reads: CASSLSQGSYNEQFF. The DNA of the CDR3 is TGCGCCAGCAGCTTATCCCAGGGGTCCTACAATGAGCAGTTCTTC.

There are many counts of this clonotype. The gene calls are TRBV12-3 or TRBV12-4 and TRBJ1-5, with a tentative D call TRBD1 (6 bases). This CDR3 comprises 15 residues. The V and J ends lost 3 bases and 6 bases respectively, with 15 bases between them. CDR3 loop: CASSFARGWGQPQHF. CDR3 coding DNA: TGTGCCAGCAGTTTCGCCAGGGGATGGGGTCAGCCCCAGCATTTT.

This clonotype is classed as medium-sized. The rearrangement joins TRBV10-3 to TRBJ2-1, with D unresolved. Trimming left V 7 bases short and J 3 bases short, with 13 bases between. The CDR3 is made up of 14 amino acids. Germline V gene sequence: CDR1 ENHRY, CDR2 SYGVKD. This CDR3 is CAINFSDVYNEQFF. DNA of the CDR3: TGTGCCATCAATTTCTCGGATGTCTACAATGAGCAGTTCTTC.

V is TRBV5-6 and J is TRBJ2-7; D ambiguous. This CDR3 spans 16 amino acids. Germline V gene lookup returns CDR1 SGHDT and CDR2 YYEEEE. Between the trimmed V and J ends, which lost 4 bases and 1 base, there was a span of 18 bases. This CDR3 is CASSLRTASGSYEQYF. The CDR3 bases are TGTGCCAGCAGCCTCCGAACAGCTAGTGGATCCTACGAGCAGTACTTC.